This T cell receptor (beta chain) originates from a study of tumor and adjacent non-tumor tissue in lung cancer. The CDR3 is 14 residues long. V lost 0 bases to trimming and J lost 6 bases; unmatched junction nucleotides: 6. Germline V gives CDR1 SGHRS, CDR2 YFSETQ. General study points: Higher tumor TCR diversity was associated with shorter survival.

This sample's RNA came from whole unsorted tissue. This non-tumor lung sample came from over 3 cm beyond the tumor edge. About this clonotype itself: The antigen is not known.

TCRbeta libraries were built with three rounds of nested PCR, modified from ARM-PCR. Each CDR3 protein gets one entry after TCRdb re-called the multiplex PCR reads with MiXCR. The sample has tens of thousands of distinct CDR3 sequences; roughly 70% are singletons. This chain joins TRBV5-1 and TRBJ2-7; 7 bases are shared with TRBD2. This TCR was recovered from a woman aged 50 to 60 with non-small cell lung cancer. Sequencing was done on a sample of distant non-tumor lung tissue. The chain's CDR3 is CASSLDQSGGEQYF. The CDR3 DNA sequence: TGCGCCAGCAGCTTGGACCAGTCGGGGGGCGAGCAGTACTTC.